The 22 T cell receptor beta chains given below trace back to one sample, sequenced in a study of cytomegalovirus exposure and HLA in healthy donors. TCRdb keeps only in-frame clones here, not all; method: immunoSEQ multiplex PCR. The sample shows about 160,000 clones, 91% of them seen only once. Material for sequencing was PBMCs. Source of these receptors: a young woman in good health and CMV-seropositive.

The CDR3 DNA reads TGTGCCTGGCTGGACAAATCCTACGAGCAGTACTTC. Translating gives CAWLDKSYEQYF. This chain joins TRBV30 and TRBJ2-7; a weak D match, TRBD1 (5 bases). Trimming left V 5 bases short and J 1 base short, with 9 bases between. The V gene's germline CDR1 is GTSNPN and CDR2 SVGIG (reference sequence). The CDR3 loop spans 12 amino acids.

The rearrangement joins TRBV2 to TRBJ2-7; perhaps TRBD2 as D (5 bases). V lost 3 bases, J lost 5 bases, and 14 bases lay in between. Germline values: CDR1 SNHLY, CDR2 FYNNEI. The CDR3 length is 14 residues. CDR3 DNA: TGTGCCAGCAGTGACTCGGGGAGTCTGGACGAGCAGTACTTC. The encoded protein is CASSDSGSLDEQYF.

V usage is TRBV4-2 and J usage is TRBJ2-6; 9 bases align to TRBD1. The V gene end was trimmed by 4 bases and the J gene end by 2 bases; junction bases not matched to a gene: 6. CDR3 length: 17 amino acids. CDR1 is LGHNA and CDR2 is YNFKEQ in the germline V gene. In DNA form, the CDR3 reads TGTGCCAGCAGCCGTCAGACAGGGGGTACTGGGGCCAACGTCCTGACTTTC. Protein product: CASSRQTGGTGANVLTF.

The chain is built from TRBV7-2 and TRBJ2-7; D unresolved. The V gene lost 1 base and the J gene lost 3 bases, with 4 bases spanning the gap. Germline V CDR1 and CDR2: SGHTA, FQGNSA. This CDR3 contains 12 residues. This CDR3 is CASSLVSYEQYF. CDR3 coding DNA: TGTGCCAGCAGCTTAGTTAGCTACGAGCAGTACTTC.

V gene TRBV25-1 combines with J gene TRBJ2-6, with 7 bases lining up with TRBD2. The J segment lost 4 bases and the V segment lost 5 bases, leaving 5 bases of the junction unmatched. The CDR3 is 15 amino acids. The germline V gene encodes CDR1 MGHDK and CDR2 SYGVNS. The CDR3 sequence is CASSWGGTGANVLTF. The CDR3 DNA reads TGTGCCAGCAGTTGGGGAGGGACCGGGGCCAACGTCCTGACTTTC. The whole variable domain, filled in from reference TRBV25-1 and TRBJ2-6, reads EADIYQTPRYLVIGTGKKITLECSQTMGHDKMYWYQQDPGMELHLIHYSYGVNSTEKGDLSSESTVSRIRTEHFPLTLESARPSHTSQYLCASSWGGTGANVLTFGAGSRLTVL.

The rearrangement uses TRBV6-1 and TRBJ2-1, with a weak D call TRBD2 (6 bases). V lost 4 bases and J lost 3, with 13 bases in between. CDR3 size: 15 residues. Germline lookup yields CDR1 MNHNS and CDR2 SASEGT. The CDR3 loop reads CASSAIGGNYNEQFF. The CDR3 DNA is TGTGCCAGCAGTGCGATCGGGGGAAACTACAATGAGCAGTTCTTC.

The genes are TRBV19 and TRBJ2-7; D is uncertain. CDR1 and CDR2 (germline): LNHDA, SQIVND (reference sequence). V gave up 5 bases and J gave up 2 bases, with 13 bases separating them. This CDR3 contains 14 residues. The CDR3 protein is CASSSDSIPYEQYF. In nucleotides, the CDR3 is TGTGCCAGTAGTTCCGACTCGATCCCCTACGAGCAGTACTTC.

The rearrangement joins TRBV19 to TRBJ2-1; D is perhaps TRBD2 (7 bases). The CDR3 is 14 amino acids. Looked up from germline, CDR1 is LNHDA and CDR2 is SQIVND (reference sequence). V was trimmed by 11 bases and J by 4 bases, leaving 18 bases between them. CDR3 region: CASGRGGPYNEQFF. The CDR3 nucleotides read TGTGCCTCGGGGAGGGGGGGTCCATACAATGAGCAGTTCTTC. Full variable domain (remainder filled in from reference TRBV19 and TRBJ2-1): DGGITQSPKYLFRKEGQNVTLSCEQNLNHDAMYWYRQDPGQGLRLIYYSQIVNDFQKGDIAEGYSVSREKKESFPLTVTSAQKNPTAFYLCASGRGGPYNEQFFGPGTRLTVL.

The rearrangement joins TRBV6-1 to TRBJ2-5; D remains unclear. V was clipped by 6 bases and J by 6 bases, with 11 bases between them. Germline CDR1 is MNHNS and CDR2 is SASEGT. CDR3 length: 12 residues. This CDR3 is CASSLVRQTQYF. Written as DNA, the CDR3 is TGTGCCAGCAGCCTAGTTCGGCAGACCCAGTACTTC.

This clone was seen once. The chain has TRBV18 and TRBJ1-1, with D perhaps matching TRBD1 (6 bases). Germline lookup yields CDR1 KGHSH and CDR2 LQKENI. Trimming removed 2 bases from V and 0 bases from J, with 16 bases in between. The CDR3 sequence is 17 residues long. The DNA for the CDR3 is TGTGCCAGCTCACCAAAGGGGGATATCAACATGAACACTGAAGCTTTCTTT. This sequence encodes CASSPKGDINMNTEAFF.

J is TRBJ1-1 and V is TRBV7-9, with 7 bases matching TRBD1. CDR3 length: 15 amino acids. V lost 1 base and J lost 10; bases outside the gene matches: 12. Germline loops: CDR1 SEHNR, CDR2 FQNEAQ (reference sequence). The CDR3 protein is CASSLVPDRHPIAFF. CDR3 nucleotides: TGTGCCAGCAGCTTAGTTCCGGACAGGCATCCAATAGCTTTCTTT.

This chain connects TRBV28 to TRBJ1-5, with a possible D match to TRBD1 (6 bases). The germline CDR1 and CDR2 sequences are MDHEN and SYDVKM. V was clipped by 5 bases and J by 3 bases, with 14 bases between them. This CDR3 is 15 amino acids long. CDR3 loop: CASSERQVPNQPQHF. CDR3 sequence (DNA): TGTGCCAGCAGTGAAAGACAGGTCCCCAATCAGCCCCAGCATTTT.

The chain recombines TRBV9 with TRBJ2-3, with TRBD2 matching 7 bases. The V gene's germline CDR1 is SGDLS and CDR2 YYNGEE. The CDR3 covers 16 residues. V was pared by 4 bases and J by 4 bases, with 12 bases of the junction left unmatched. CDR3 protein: CASSRGVPVYSDTQYF. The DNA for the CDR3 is TGTGCCAGCAGCCGGGGGGTACCGGTTTACTCAGATACGCAGTATTTT.

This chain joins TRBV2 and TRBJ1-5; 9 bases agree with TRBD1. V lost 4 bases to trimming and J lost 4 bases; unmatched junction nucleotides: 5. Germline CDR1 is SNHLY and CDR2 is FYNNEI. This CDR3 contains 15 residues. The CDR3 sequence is CASSGGTGRNQPQHF. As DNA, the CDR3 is TGTGCCAGCAGTGGAGGGACAGGGAGGAATCAGCCCCAGCATTTT.

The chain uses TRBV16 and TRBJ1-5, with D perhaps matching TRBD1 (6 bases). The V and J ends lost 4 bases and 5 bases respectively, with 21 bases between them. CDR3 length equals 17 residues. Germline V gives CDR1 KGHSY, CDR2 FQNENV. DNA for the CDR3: TGTGCCAGCAGCCCGGCAGGGTGGTACAGGGTAGATCAGCCCCAGCATTTT. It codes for CASSPAGWYRVDQPQHF.

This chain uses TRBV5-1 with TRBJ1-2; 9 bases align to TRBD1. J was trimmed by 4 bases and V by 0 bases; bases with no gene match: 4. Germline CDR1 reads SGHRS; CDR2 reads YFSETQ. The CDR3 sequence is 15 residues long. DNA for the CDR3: TGCGCCAGCAGCTTGGGAGACAGGGGGTCCTATGGCTACACCTTC. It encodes CASSLGDRGSYGYTF.

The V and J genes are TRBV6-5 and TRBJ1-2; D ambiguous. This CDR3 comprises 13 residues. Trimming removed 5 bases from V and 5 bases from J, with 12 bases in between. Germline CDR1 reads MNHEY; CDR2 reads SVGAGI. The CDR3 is CASSAGGSYGYTF. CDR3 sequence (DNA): TGTGCCAGCAGTGCGGGAGGTAGTTATGGCTACACCTTC.

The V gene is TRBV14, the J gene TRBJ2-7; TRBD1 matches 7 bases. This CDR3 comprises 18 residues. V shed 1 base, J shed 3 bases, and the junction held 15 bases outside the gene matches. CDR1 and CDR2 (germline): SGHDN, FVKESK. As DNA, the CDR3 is TGTGCCAGCAGCCAAGTGGTCGGGACAGAGGATCGGGACTACGAGCAGTACTTC. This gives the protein CASSQVVGTEDRDYEQYF. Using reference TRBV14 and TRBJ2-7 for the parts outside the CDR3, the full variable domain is EAGVTQFPSHSVIEKGQTVTLRCDPISGHDNLYWYRRVMGKEIKFLLHFVKESKQDESGMPNNRFLAERTGGTYSTLKVQPAELEDSGVYFCASSQVVGTEDRDYEQYFGPGTRLTVT.

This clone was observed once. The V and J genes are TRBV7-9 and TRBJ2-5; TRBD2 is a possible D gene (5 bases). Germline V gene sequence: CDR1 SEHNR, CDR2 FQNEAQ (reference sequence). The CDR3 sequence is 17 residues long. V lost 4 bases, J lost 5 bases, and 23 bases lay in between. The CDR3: CASSSTRLEEVDETQYF. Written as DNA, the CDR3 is TGTGCCAGCAGCTCCACCCGATTAGAGGAGGTGGATGAGACCCAGTACTTC. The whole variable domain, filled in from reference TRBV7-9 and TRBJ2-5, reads DTGVSQNPRHKITKRGQNVTFRCDPISEHNRLYWYRQTLGQGPEFLTYFQNEAQLEKSRLLSDRFSAERPKGSFSTLEIQRTEQGDSAMYLCASSSTRLEEVDETQYFGPGTRLLVL.

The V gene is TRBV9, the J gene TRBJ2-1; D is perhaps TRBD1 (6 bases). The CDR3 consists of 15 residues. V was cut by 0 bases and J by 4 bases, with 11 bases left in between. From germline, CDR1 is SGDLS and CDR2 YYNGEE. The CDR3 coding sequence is TGTGCCAGCAGCGTAGAGCCAGGGGCATACAATGAGCAGTTCTTC. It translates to CASSVEPGAYNEQFF.

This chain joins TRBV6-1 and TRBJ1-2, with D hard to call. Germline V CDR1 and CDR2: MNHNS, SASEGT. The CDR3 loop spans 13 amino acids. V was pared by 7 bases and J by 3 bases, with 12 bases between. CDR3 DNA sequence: TGTGCCAGCAACCCCGCCAGGCACTATGGCTACACCTTC. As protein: CASNPARHYGYTF.

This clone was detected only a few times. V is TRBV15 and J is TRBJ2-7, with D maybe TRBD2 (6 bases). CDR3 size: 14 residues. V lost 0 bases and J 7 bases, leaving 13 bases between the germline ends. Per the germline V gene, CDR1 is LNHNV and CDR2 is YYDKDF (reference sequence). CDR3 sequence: CATSRDRRVGEQYF. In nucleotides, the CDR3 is TGTGCCACCAGCAGAGATCGGAGGGTTGGGGAGCAGTACTTC.